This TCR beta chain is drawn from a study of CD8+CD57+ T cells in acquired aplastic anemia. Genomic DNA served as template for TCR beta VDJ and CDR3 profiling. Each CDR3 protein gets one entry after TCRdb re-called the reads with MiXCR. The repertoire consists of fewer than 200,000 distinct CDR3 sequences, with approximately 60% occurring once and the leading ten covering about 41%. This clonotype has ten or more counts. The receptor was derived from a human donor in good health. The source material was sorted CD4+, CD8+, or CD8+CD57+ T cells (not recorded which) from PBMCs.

As DNA, the CDR3 is TGTGCCAGCAGTTACTCGAAGGGAGATAATTCACCCCTCCACTTT. This gives the protein CASSYSKGDNSPLHF. The V gene is TRBV6-6, the J gene TRBJ1-6; D not resolved. The germline V gene encodes CDR1 MNHNY and CDR2 SVGAGI (reference sequence). The CDR3 covers 15 residues. The V and J ends lost 0 bases and 5 bases respectively, with 8 bases between them.